This is a list of T cell receptor beta chains from one sample in a study of cytomegalovirus exposure and HLA in healthy donors. Assay used: immunoSEQ multiplex PCR; TCRdb lists only in-frame clones, some missing. The sample yields about 150,000 clones, roughly 72% seen once. Material for sequencing was PBMCs. Receptor source: a man in his thirties or forties in good health and CMV-seronegative. CDR3s include the opening cysteine and the closing phenylalanine or tryptophan. A D gene is named only where the DNA matches it firmly. The size entry is marked missing in some rows and otherwise reads once, few, many or a size class.

abundance: .
d_gene: .
v_gene: TRBV5-6
j_gene: TRBJ1-2
CDR3nt: TGTGCCAGCAGCTTGGGATTGGCAGACAACCCTAACTATGGCTACACCTTC
CDR3aa: CASSLGLADNPNYGYTF

abundance: .
d_gene: .
v_gene: TRBV7-9
j_gene: TRBJ1-1
CDR3nt: TGTTCCAGCAGCCCCCAGAACACTGAAGCTTTCTTT
CDR3aa: CSSSPQNTEAFF

abundance: .
d_gene: TRBD1
v_gene: TRBV5-1
j_gene: TRBJ2-3
CDR3nt: TGCGCCAGCAGCCACACGACAGGGATCAGCACAGATACGCAGTATTTT
CDR3aa: CASSHTTGISTDTQYF

abundance: .
d_gene: .
v_gene: TRBV5-6
j_gene: TRBJ1-2
CDR3nt: TGTGCCAGCAGCTTGTGCAGGCAACTTTATGGCTACACCTTC
CDR3aa: CASSLCRQLYGYTF

abundance: .
d_gene: .
v_gene: TRBV7-6
j_gene: TRBJ2-1
CDR3nt: TGTGCCAGCAGCCCCGGGGGGCGAGTGCAGTTCTTC
CDR3aa: CASSPGGRVQFF

abundance: .
d_gene: TRBD1
v_gene: TRBV29-1
j_gene: TRBJ2-5
CDR3nt: TGCAGCGTTGGAGGGACAGGGAAAGAGACCCAGTACTTC
CDR3aa: CSVGGTGKETQYF

abundance: .
d_gene: TRBD2
v_gene: TRBV6-5
j_gene: TRBJ2-7
CDR3nt: TGTGCCAGCAGCTCCGGGACTAGCGGGGTTTACGAGCAGTACTTC
CDR3aa: CASSSGTSGVYEQYF

abundance: few
d_gene: .
v_gene: TRBV28
j_gene: TRBJ1-3
CDR3nt: TGTGCCAGCAAGTTAGCCGCTGGAAACACCATATATTTT
CDR3aa: CASKLAAGNTIYF

abundance: .
d_gene: TRBD1
v_gene: TRBV27
j_gene: TRBJ1-6
CDR3nt: TGTGCCAGCAGTTTCTTGGGACAGGTGGGGTCACCCCTCCACTTT
CDR3aa: CASSFLGQVGSPLHF

abundance: few
d_gene: TRBD1
v_gene: TRBV5-1
j_gene: TRBJ2-7
CDR3nt: TGCGCCAGCAATCCCGGGACAGGGGGCAACGAGCAGTACTTC
CDR3aa: CASNPGTGGNEQYF

abundance: .
d_gene: .
v_gene: TRBV5-1
j_gene: TRBJ2-2
CDR3nt: TGCGCCAGCAGCTTGGAAGGACAGATTAACGCCGGGGAGCTGTTTTTT
CDR3aa: CASSLEGQINAGELFF

abundance: .
d_gene: TRBD2
v_gene: TRBV7-2
j_gene: TRBJ2-1
CDR3nt: TGTGCCAGCAGCTTAGCGGGGGGGATTTCCTACAATGAGCAGTTCTTC
CDR3aa: CASSLAGGISYNEQFF

abundance: .
d_gene: .
v_gene: TRBV6-7
j_gene: TRBJ2-6
CDR3nt: TGTGCCAGCAGTTATCAGGCCGTAAGCTCTGGGGCCAACGTCCTGACTTTC
CDR3aa: CASSYQAVSSGANVLTF

abundance: .
d_gene: TRBD1
v_gene: TRBV5-1
j_gene: TRBJ2-7
CDR3nt: TGCGCCAGCAGCTTAGCCGGGGACAGGGGATCCGAGCAGTACTTC
CDR3aa: CASSLAGDRGSEQYF

abundance: .
d_gene: TRBD2
v_gene: TRBV4-1
j_gene: TRBJ2-7
CDR3nt: TGCGCCAGCAGCCCAGTTCAAGCGGGGGGACTATCCTACGAGCAGTACTTC
CDR3aa: CASSPVQAGGLSYEQYF

abundance: .
d_gene: .
v_gene: TRBV6-1
j_gene: TRBJ2-7
CDR3nt: TGTGCCAGCAGTGTCCTCGACATACCCTACGAGCAGTACTTC
CDR3aa: CASSVLDIPYEQYF

abundance: .
d_gene: .
v_gene: TRBV9
j_gene: TRBJ1-3
CDR3nt: TGTGCCAGCAGCGTAGAGGGAGGAGGTGGAAACACCATATATTTT
CDR3aa: CASSVEGGGGNTIYF

abundance: few
d_gene: .
v_gene: TRBV28
j_gene: TRBJ2-1
CDR3nt: TGTGCCAGCACCAAGGGGGGGACCTACAATGAGCAGTTCTTC
CDR3aa: CASTKGGTYNEQFF

abundance: .
d_gene: .
v_gene: TRBV18
j_gene: TRBJ2-2
CDR3nt: TGTGCCAGCTCACCACCGTACAGGGCTCGGACCGGGGAGCTGTTTTTT
CDR3aa: CASSPPYRARTGELFF

abundance: .
d_gene: TRBD1
v_gene: TRBV5-1
j_gene: TRBJ1-2
CDR3nt: TGCGCCAGCAGCTTGGCAGGGGGCGACTATGGCTACACCTTC
CDR3aa: CASSLAGGDYGYTF

abundance: once
d_gene: .
v_gene: TRBV30
j_gene: TRBJ1-5
CDR3nt: TGTGCCTGGAGTAACGGGGAGAATCAGCCCCAGCATTTT
CDR3aa: CAWSNGENQPQHF

abundance: .
d_gene: TRBD2
v_gene: TRBV5-4
j_gene: TRBJ2-2
CDR3nt: TGTGCCAGCAGCCCCCGGGGGGGTCACGACACCGGGGAGCTGTTTTTT
CDR3aa: CASSPRGGHDTGELFF

abundance: .
d_gene: .
v_gene: TRBV27
j_gene: TRBJ2-7
CDR3nt: TGTGCCAGCAGTTTGGAGCGCCCGGGGTCCTACGAGCAGTACTTC
CDR3aa: CASSLERPGSYEQYF

abundance: .
d_gene: .
v_gene: TRBV5-6
j_gene: TRBJ2-2
CDR3nt: TGTGCCAGCACCAAACCCCGGGACAAAAACACCGGGGAGCTGTTTTTT
CDR3aa: CASTKPRDKNTGELFF

abundance: .
d_gene: TRBD1
v_gene: TRBV7-9
j_gene: TRBJ1-1
CDR3nt: TGTGCCAGCAGCTCGACAGGGTGGGACACTGAAGCTTTCTTT
CDR3aa: CASSSTGWDTEAFF

abundance: .
d_gene: TRBD1
v_gene: TRBV5-4
j_gene: TRBJ1-1
CDR3nt: TGTGCCAGCAGCTTGACAGGGGCCGGTCGCACTGAAGCTTTCTTT
CDR3aa: CASSLTGAGRTEAFF

abundance: .
d_gene: .
v_gene: TRBV2
j_gene: TRBJ1-1
CDR3nt: TGTGCCAGCAACTCGGACAGGAACACTGAAGCTTTCTTT
CDR3aa: CASNSDRNTEAFF

abundance: few
d_gene: TRBD1
v_gene: TRBV15
j_gene: TRBJ1-1
CDR3nt: TGTGCCACCAGCAGAGGGGACAGGGGGACTGAAGCTTTCTTT
CDR3aa: CATSRGDRGTEAFF

abundance: .
d_gene: TRBD1
v_gene: TRBV4-1
j_gene: TRBJ2-4
CDR3nt: TGCGCCAGCAGCGAACTCGGGACAGGGTCCAAAAACATTCAGTACTTC
CDR3aa: CASSELGTGSKNIQYF

abundance: few
d_gene: .
v_gene: TRBV18
j_gene: TRBJ1-4
CDR3nt: TGTGCCAGCTCACCCGAGGCGGCTCGCGGCAGCGAAAAACTGTTTTTT
CDR3aa: CASSPEAARGSEKLFF

abundance: few
d_gene: .
v_gene: TRBV29-1
j_gene: TRBJ2-3
CDR3nt: TGCAGCGTTGTGCTGTGGCAGGGTACAGATACGCAGTATTTT
CDR3aa: CSVVLWQGTDTQYF

abundance: .
d_gene: TRBD1
v_gene: TRBV29-1
j_gene: TRBJ2-7
CDR3nt: TGCAGCTCCCGGACAGGGCGGGACGAGCAGTACTTC
CDR3aa: CSSRTGRDEQYF

abundance: .
d_gene: TRBD2
v_gene: TRBV28
j_gene: TRBJ2-1
CDR3nt: TGTGCCAGCAGTGGAAACGCCAGGACTAGCGGGGGGGAAGGATCCTACAATGAGCAGTTCTTC
CDR3aa: CASSGNARTSGGEGSYNEQFF

abundance: .
d_gene: TRBD2
v_gene: TRBV10-3
j_gene: TRBJ2-3
CDR3nt: TGTGCCATCAGTGTCGGACTAGCGGGGGCCGGAGATACGCAGTATTTT
CDR3aa: CAISVGLAGAGDTQYF